This T cell receptor (beta chain) was captured in a study of CD8 T cells in ankylosing spondylitis. Study-level points and caveats: A TCR beta motif made of eight highly homologous variants seemed typical of ankylosing spondylitis blood. Disease-associated clones were reportedly significantly overrepresented in matched ankylosing spondylitis synovial fluid.

Trimming stripped 1 base from V and 13 bases from J, with 23 bases between. Germline assignment: CDR1 SGDLS and CDR2 YYNGEE. The CDR3 loop spans 16 amino acids. In making TCR beta libraries, quantitative 5'-RACE with molecular barcodes was used. TCRdb re-called the 5' RACE reads through MiXCR, storing one row per CDR3 protein. The sample includes roughly 400,000 distinct CDR3 sequences, 20% to 25% of them seen just once. A remark on this clonotype: Antigen: not known.

This clonotype was obtained from a male donor with ankylosing spondylitis. The sample taken for sequencing was blood, either unsorted or a sorted T cell fraction (not recorded which). The chain uses TRBV9 and TRBJ2-2, with D perhaps matching TRBD1 (6 bases). The CDR3, as DNA: TGTGCCAGCAGCGTACCCGGGACACCACACCCGCGTTGGCTGTTTTTT. Its protein is CASSVPGTPHPRWLFF.